In its sample, the clone carrying this TCR beta chain was seen many times. A read error may account for a junction end that differs from germline. The data originate from a study of T-cell memory formation after mild COVID-19. 5'RACE with constant-segment primers built TCRalpha and TCRbeta cDNA libraries with UMIs. TCRdb re-derived calls from the 5' RACE reads in MiXCR, one entry per CDR3 protein. The table shows a few hundred thousand distinct CDR3 sequences, with roughly 8% occurring only once. CDR3 size: 8 residues. The chain employs TRBV12-3 or TRBV12-4 and TRBJ2-4; no reliable D call. The receptor was derived from a man aged 18-30 years who had mild COVID-19 (a few samples of this study predate the infection). Cell type and time point are not known. The sequencing sample was made of PBMCs or a T cell subset sorted from them (not recorded which). The CDR3 here is CASSPPDF. CDR3 sequence (DNA): TGTGCCAGCAGCCCACCGGACTTC.